Listed here are 7 T cell receptor beta chains from one sample, sequenced in a study of cytomegalovirus exposure and HLA in healthy donors. PCR involved 60 Vbeta and 13 Jbeta primers. Assay: immunoSEQ multiplex PCR; the TCRdb copy retains only in-frame clones and omits some. Among approximately 150,000 clones listed, about 66% were seen once. Sequencing was performed on PBMCs. These receptors all stem from a male donor in good health and CMV-seronegative.

The rearrangement links TRBV27 to TRBJ1-6; 8 bases map to TRBD1. Germline V gene sequence: CDR1 MNHEY, CDR2 SMNVEV (reference sequence). The CDR3 extends over 15 amino acids. V lost 7 bases and J lost 9; bases outside the gene matches: 11. The CDR3 bases are TGTGCCAGCACCCTAGACAGGGGAGGAAGTTCACCCCTCCACTTT. Its protein is CASTLDRGGSSPLHF.

The V gene is TRBV4-1, the J gene TRBJ2-7, with TRBD1 matching 8 bases. Germline lookup yields CDR1 MGHRA and CDR2 YSYEKL. This CDR3 is built from 14 residues. V was pared by 1 base and J by 4 bases, with 3 bases of the junction left unmatched. CDR3 coding DNA: TGCGCCAGCAGCCAAGGGCAGGGGGCTTACGAGCAGTACTTC. Its translation: CASSQGQGAYEQYF.

The sample holds a few counts of this clone. This chain links TRBV30 with TRBJ1-3; 11 nucleotides line up with TRBD1. In germline, CDR1 is GTSNPN, CDR2 SVGIG (reference sequence). The V and J ends lost 7 bases and 6 bases, in that order; junction bases with no gene match: 5. This CDR3 spans 13 amino acids. The DNA of the CDR3 is TGTGCCTCTCGGACAGGGGGCGAAAACACCATATATTTT. Translated, it gives CASRTGGENTIYF.

The rearrangement joins TRBV5-1 to TRBJ2-3, with D possibly TRBD1 on 6 matching bases. The germline V and J ends were trimmed by 4 bases and 1 base, with 19 bases remaining between them. This CDR3 is built from 17 residues. The V gene's germline CDR1 is SGHRS and CDR2 YFSETQ. The CDR3 DNA follows: TGCGCCAGCAGCCCGGAAACAGGGTTCGTCGGCACAGATACGCAGTATTTT. It specifies CASSPETGFVGTDTQYF.

The chain employs TRBV15 and TRBJ1-6; tentative D call: TRBD1 (6 bases). The CDR3 consists of 14 residues. V lost 1 base, J lost 10 bases, and 11 bases lay in between. CDR1 LNHNV and CDR2 YYDKDF come from the germline V gene (reference sequence). CDR3 amino acids: CATSRGGTNSPLHF. CDR3 bases: TGTGCCACCAGCAGAGGGGGGACAAACTCACCCCTCCACTTT.

The rearrangement links TRBV29-1 to TRBJ2-7; TRBD1 aligns across 8 bases. This CDR3 is built from 13 residues. Germline values: CDR1 SQVTM, CDR2 ANQGSEA. Unmatched junction bases numbered 5, after V lost 3 bases and J lost 4 bases. CDR3: CSVETGETYEQYF. The DNA for the CDR3 is TGCAGCGTTGAGACAGGGGAGACATACGAGCAGTACTTC.

The V gene is TRBV5-1, the J gene TRBJ2-2, with 9 bases fitting TRBD1. This CDR3 spans 16 amino acids. V shed 3 bases and J 5 bases; nucleotides not matched to a gene: 8. Germline V gene lookup returns CDR1 SGHRS and CDR2 YFSETQ. The CDR3 loop reads CASSWWGTGRTGELFF. The DNA of the CDR3 is TGCGCCAGCAGCTGGTGGGGGACAGGGCGAACCGGGGAGCTGTTTTTT.